The rows below give T cell receptor beta chains drawn from one sample of a study of T-cell reconstitution after alpha-beta-depleted transplantation in children. TCRdb reanalysed the PCR reads using MiXCR and keeps one entry per CDR3 protein. The sample lists roughly 490,000 distinct CDR3 sequences; over 9.5% were seen once. Sequencing used PBMCs, mostly from graft donor cells, obtained 180 days after TCRalphabeta/CD19-depleted stem cell transplant. Source of these receptors: a female patient between 2 and 10 years old who had a stem cell transplant for aplastic anemia, so the T cells may come from the graft donor. The CDR3 runs from the conserved cysteine through the conserved F or W. The order of the fields is D gene, J gene, V gene, clone size, CDR3 protein, CDR3 DNA. D genes are given only for firm matches. The listing skips clone size in some rows; elsewhere it reads once, few, many or a size class.

- | TRBJ2-1 | TRBV6-2/TRBV6-3 | few | CASSYPSGSYNEQFF | TGTGCCAGCAGTTACCCCAGCGGCTCCTACAATGAGCAGTTCTTC
- | TRBJ1-1 | TRBV19 | - | CASSIAGWENTEAFF | TGTGCCAGTAGTATCGCGGGCTGGGAGAACACTGAAGCTTTCTTT
TRBD1 | TRBJ2-7 | TRBV28 | few | CASRTGTSYEQYF | TGTGCCAGCAGGACAGGGACCTCCTACGAGCAGTACTTC
TRBD1 | TRBJ2-1 | TRBV7-9 | few | CASSPGQAYNEQFF | TGTGCCAGCAGCCCCGGACAGGCTTACAATGAGCAGTTCTTC
- | TRBJ2-1 | TRBV5-1 | many | CASSLVSSSYNEQFF | TGCGCCAGCAGCTTGGTTTCTAGCTCCTACAATGAGCAGTTCTTC
- | TRBJ2-3 | TRBV5-5 | many | CASSGGPGGPDTQYF | TGTGCCAGCAGCGGGGGGCCGGGGGGCCCAGATACGCAGTATTTT
TRBD2 | TRBJ2-3 | TRBV7-8 | - | CASSVDRIAGADTQYF | TGTGCCAGCAGCGTAGACAGAATAGCGGGAGCAGATACGCAGTATTTT
- | TRBJ2-6 | TRBV6-2/TRBV6-3 | - | CASSKSGANVLTF | TGTGCCAGCAGTAAGTCTGGGGCCAACGTCCTGACTTTC
TRBD2 | TRBJ2-5 | TRBV4-1 | few | CASSQEGLAGETQYF | TGCGCCAGCAGCCAAGAGGGACTAGCGGGAGAGACCCAGTACTTC
- | TRBJ2-5 | TRBV20-1 | few | CSASPSRAIQETQYF | TGCAGTGCTAGTCCCTCTAGAGCGATACAAGAGACCCAGTACTTC
TRBD2 | TRBJ2-2 | TRBV6-2/TRBV6-3 | few | CASSPIFSGGADTGELFF | TGTGCCAGCAGTCCCATTTTTAGCGGGGGGGCCGACACCGGGGAGCTGTTTTTT
TRBD1 | TRBJ2-2 | TRBV25-1 | many | CASRGTGWNTGELFF | TGTGCCAGCAGGGGGACAGGGTGGAACACCGGGGAGCTGTTTTTT
- | TRBJ2-3 | TRBV7-9 | few | CASSPVVVGFTDTQYF | TGTGCCAGCAGCCCCGTTGTTGTCGGTTTCACAGATACGCAGTATTTT
- | TRBJ2-1 | TRBV12-3/TRBV12-4 | few | CASSPHLADEQFF | TGTGCCAGCAGTCCACACTTAGCGGATGAGCAGTTCTTC
TRBD2 | TRBJ2-1 | TRBV20-1 | few | CSAITFGAGVMVEQFF | TGCAGTGCAATCACCTTCGGGGCGGGAGTGATGGTTGAGCAGTTCTTC
TRBD2 | TRBJ2-4 | TRBV3-1 | - | CASSQYSGRGENIQYF | TGTGCCAGCAGCCAATATAGCGGGAGAGGGGAAAACATTCAGTACTTC
TRBD2 | TRBJ2-7 | TRBV6-1 | few | CASSFTGTSYFYEQYF | TGTGCCAGCAGCTTTACCGGGACTAGCTACTTCTACGAGCAGTACTTC
- | TRBJ2-7 | TRBV28 | many | CASRKLYEQYF | TGTGCCAGCAGAAAACTCTACGAGCAGTACTTC
- | TRBJ2-3 | TRBV20-1 | few | CSARDRLRMGADTQYF | TGCAGTGCTAGAGATCGGTTGAGAATGGGCGCAGATACGCAGTATTTT
- | TRBJ2-3 | TRBV2 | - | CASRRQGAPLGTDTQYF | TGTGCCAGCAGGAGGCAGGGCGCCCCCCTGGGCACAGATACGCAGTATTTT
TRBD2 | TRBJ2-1 | TRBV9 | few | CASSVGGSGNPYNEQFF | TGTGCCAGCAGCGTAGGGGGTAGCGGGAACCCCTACAATGAGCAGTTCTTC
- | TRBJ2-1 | TRBV13 | few | CASSTSGNEQFF | TGTGCCAGCAGCACCTCGGGCAATGAGCAGTTCTTC
- | TRBJ1-4 | TRBV28 | - | CASSLAGWSEKLFF | TGTGCCAGCAGTTTGGCGGGTTGGAGTGAAAAACTGTTTTTT
TRBD2 | TRBJ2-1 | TRBV28 | - | CASSNRTSARGNEQFF | TGTGCCAGCAGTAACCGGACTAGCGCCCGGGGGAATGAGCAGTTCTTC
- | TRBJ2-2 | TRBV6-2/TRBV6-3 | few | CASSRDWDTGELFF | TGTGCCAGCAGTCGCGACTGGGACACCGGGGAGCTGTTTTTT
- | TRBJ2-3 | TRBV19 | few | CASSILPGIRGTDTQYF | TGTGCCAGTAGTATTCTTCCGGGGATCAGAGGGACAGATACGCAGTATTTT
TRBD1 | TRBJ2-1 | TRBV29-1 | few | CSASTGASYNEQFF | TGCAGCGCCTCGACAGGGGCGTCCTACAATGAGCAGTTCTTC
- | TRBJ2-1 | TRBV18 | few | CASSPQDGNNEQFF | TGTGCCAGCTCACCACAGGACGGGAACAATGAGCAGTTCTTC
- | TRBJ1-1 | TRBV7-9 | few | CASLRRGEAFF | TGTGCCAGCCTCCGACGGGGAGAAGCTTTCTTT
- | TRBJ2-7 | TRBV28 | few | CASSIPLSGYEQYF | TGTGCCAGCAGCATCCCCCTCTCTGGTTACGAGCAGTACTTC
TRBD2 | TRBJ2-7 | TRBV5-1 | - | CASSSGTSSEQYF | TGCGCCAGCAGCTCCGGGACTAGCAGCGAGCAGTACTTC
TRBD1 | TRBJ1-5 | TRBV19 | - | CASSTGTGSNQPQHF | TGTGCCAGTAGTACCGGGACAGGGAGCAATCAGCCCCAGCATTTT
- | TRBJ1-4 | TRBV25-1 | - | CASSAEKLFF | TGTGCCAGCAGCGCTGAAAAACTGTTTTTT
- | TRBJ2-7 | TRBV12-3/TRBV12-4 | few | CASSLGDLGVGGPYEQYF | TGTGCCAGCAGTTTAGGAGATCTCGGAGTTGGGGGGCCCTACGAGCAGTACTTC
- | TRBJ2-5 | TRBV29-1 | - | CSGGRVETQYF | TGCAGCGGGGGAAGGGTTGAGACCCAGTACTTC
- | TRBJ2-1 | TRBV20-1 | many | CSASDRSSYNEQFF | TGCAGTGCTAGTGATCGGAGCTCCTACAATGAGCAGTTCTTC